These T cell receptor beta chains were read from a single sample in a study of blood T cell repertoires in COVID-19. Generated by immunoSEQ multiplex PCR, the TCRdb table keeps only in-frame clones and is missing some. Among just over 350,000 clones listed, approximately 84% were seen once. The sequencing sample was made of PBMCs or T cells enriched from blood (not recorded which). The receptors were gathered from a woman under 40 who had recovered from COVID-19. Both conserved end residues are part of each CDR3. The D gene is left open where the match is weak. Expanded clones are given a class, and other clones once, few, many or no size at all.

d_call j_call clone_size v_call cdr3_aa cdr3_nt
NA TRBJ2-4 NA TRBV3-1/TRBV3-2 CASSQDRSGAKNIQYF TGTGCCAGCAGCCAAGATAGAAGCGGAGCCAAAAACATTCAGTACTTC
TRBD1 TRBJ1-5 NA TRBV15 CATSRGQGVGQPQHF TGTGCCACCAGCAGGGGACAGGGGGTAGGGCAGCCCCAGCATTTT
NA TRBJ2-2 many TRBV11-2 CASSRTVQGTGELFF TGTGCCAGCAGCCGGACGGTTCAGGGGACCGGGGAGCTGTTTTTT
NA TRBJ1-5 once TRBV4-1 CASSQDTQGIQPQHF TGCGCCAGCAGCCAAGACACACAGGGTATTCAGCCCCAGCATTTT
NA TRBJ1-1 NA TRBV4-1 CASSQVPRTVATNTEAFF TGCGCCAGCAGCCAAGTTCCCAGGACAGTCGCTACGAACACTGAAGCTTTCTTT
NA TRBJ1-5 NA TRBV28 CASSLVSGEQPQHF TGTGCCAGCAGTTTAGTCAGCGGGGAGCAGCCCCAGCATTTT
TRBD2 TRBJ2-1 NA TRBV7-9 CASILTEGGRNEQFF TGTGCCAGCATCCTCACTGAGGGAGGGCGCAATGAGCAGTTCTTC
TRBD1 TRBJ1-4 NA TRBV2 CASSPTGGHDEKLFF TGTGCCAGCAGCCCGACAGGGGGGCATGATGAAAAACTGTTTTTT
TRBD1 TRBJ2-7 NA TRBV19 CASSIEGTANYEQYF TGTGCCAGTAGTATAGAAGGGACAGCGAACTACGAGCAGTACTTC
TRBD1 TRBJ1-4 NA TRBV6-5 CASSLQTGSAEKLFF TGTGCCAGCAGTCTACAGACAGGGTCGGCTGAAAAACTGTTTTTT
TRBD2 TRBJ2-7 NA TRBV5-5 CASSTSGSSYEQYF TGTGCCAGCAGCACTAGCGGGAGCTCCTACGAGCAGTACTTC
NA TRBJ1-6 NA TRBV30 CAWSLLAGNSPLHF TGTGCCTGGAGTCTCTTGGCAGGGAATTCACCCCTCCACTTT
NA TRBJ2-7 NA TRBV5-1 CASRSQDLRYEQYF TGCGCCAGCAGATCACAGGACCTCCGCTACGAGCAGTACTTC
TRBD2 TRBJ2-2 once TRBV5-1 CASSSPVLRGVQNTGELFF TGCGCCAGCAGCTCCCCCGTCTTGCGGGGGGTCCAGAACACCGGGGAGCTGTTTTTT
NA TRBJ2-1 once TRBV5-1 CASSLGDSGNEQFF TGCGCCAGCAGCTTGGGGGACAGCGGGAATGAGCAGTTCTTC
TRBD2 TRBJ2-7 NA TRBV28 CASSFGGGISYEQYF TGTGCCAGCAGTTTCGGGGGGGGGATCTCCTACGAGCAGTACTTC
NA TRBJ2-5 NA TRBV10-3 CAISAQGGSLETQYF TGTGCCATCAGTGCCCAGGGGGGCTCCCTAGAGACCCAGTACTTC
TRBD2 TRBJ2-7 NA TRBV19 CASSISSGSEQYF TGTGCCAGTAGTATATCTAGCGGGAGTGAACAGTACTTC
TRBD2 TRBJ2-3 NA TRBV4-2 CASSQESVSGGAYTQYF TGTGCCAGCAGCCAAGAGTCGGTCAGCGGGGGGGCCTATACGCAGTATTTT
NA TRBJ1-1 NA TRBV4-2 CASSSGINTEAFF TGTGCCAGCAGTTCGGGGATAAACACTGAAGCTTTCTTT
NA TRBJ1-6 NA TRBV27 CASSLLGLNPMYNSPLHF TGTGCCAGCAGCCTCCTGGGACTAAACCCTATGTATAATTCACCCCTCCACTTT
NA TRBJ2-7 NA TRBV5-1 CASSLAGGDYYEQYF TGCGCCAGCAGCTTGGCCGGGGGTGACTACTACGAGCAGTACTTC
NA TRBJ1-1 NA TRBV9 CASSVVKGPDTEAFF TGTGCCAGCAGCGTAGTTAAGGGGCCGGACACTGAAGCTTTCTTT
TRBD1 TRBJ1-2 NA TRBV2 CASSKGGQGFHGYTF TGTGCCAGCTCAAAAGGAGGACAGGGGTTTCATGGCTACACCTTC
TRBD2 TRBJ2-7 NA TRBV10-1 CASWLAGGSEQYF TGCGCCAGCTGGCTAGCGGGAGGGTCGGAGCAGTACTTC
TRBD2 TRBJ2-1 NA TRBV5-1 CASSLTLAGENEQFF TGCGCCAGCAGCTTAACCCTAGCGGGAGAGAATGAGCAGTTCTTC
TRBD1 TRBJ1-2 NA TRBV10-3 CAISPGQGGYYGYTF TGTGCCATCAGTCCCGGACAGGGAGGATACTATGGCTACACCTTC
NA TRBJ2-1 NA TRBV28 CASSLLVDNNEQFF TGTGCCAGCAGTTTATTGGTCGACAACAATGAGCAGTTCTTC
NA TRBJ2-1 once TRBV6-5 CASSYMASSYNEQFF TGTGCCAGCAGTTATATGGCTTCCTCCTACAATGAGCAGTTCTTC
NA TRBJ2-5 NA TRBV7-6 CASSPTIDRQETQYF TGTGCCAGCAGCCCCACAATCGACAGGCAAGAGACCCAGTACTTC
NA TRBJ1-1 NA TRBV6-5 CASRLTGNTEAFF TGTGCCAGCAGGTTAACAGGGAACACTGAAGCTTTCTTT
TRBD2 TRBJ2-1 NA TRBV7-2 CASSPPGLADPYNEQFF TGTGCCAGCAGCCCCCCCGGGCTAGCGGATCCGTACAATGAGCAGTTCTTC
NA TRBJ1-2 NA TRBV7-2 CASSSQGHGYTF TGTGCCAGCAGCTCACAGGGACACGGCTACACCTTC
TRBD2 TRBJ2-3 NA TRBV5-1 CASSLGTSGGADEDTQYF TGCGCCAGCAGCTTAGGGACTAGCGGGGGGGCTGATGAAGATACGCAGTATTTT
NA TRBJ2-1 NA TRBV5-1 CASSLDYLEQFF TGCGCCAGCAGCTTGGACTATCTTGAGCAGTTCTTC
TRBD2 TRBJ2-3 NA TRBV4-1 CASRSSGRSTDTQYF TGCGCCAGCAGGTCTAGCGGGAGAAGCACAGATACGCAGTATTTT
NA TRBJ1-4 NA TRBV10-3 CAISEDATRSNEKLFF TGTGCCATCAGTGAGGATGCGACAAGAAGTAATGAAAAACTGTTTTTT
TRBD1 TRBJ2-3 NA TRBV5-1 CASSGETGRHTDTQYF TGCGCCAGCAGCGGGGAGACAGGGCGTCACACAGATACGCAGTATTTT
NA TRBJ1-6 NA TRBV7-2 CASSPDRNSPLHF TGTGCCAGCAGCCCAGACAGAAATTCACCCCTCCACTTT
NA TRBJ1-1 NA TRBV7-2 CASSRQMNTEAFF TGTGCCAGCAGTAGACAGATGAACACTGAAGCTTTCTTT
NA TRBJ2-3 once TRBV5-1 CASSLWGVSNTDTQYF TGCGCCAGCAGCTTATGGGGGGTTTCGAACACAGATACGCAGTATTTT
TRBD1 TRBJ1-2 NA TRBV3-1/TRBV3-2 CASSQDSTGRQGRGYTF TGTGCCAGCAGCCAAGATTCGACAGGGCGCCAGGGAAGGGGCTACACCTTC
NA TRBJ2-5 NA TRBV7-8 CASSYRVLVQETQYF TGTGCCAGCAGCTACAGGGTTCTGGTACAAGAGACCCAGTACTTC
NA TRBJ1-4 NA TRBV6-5 CASSYSQGNEKLFF TGTGCCAGCAGTTATTCTCAGGGAAATGAAAAACTGTTTTTT
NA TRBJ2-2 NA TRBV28 CASRPGTNTGELFF TGTGCCAGCCGACCGGGGACAAACACCGGGGAGCTGTTTTTT
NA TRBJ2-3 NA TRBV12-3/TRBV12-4 CASSPNGGDTQYF TGTGCCAGCAGTCCCAACGGGGGAGATACGCAGTATTTT
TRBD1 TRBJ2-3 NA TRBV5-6 CASSWDRGRGDTQYF TGTGCCAGCAGCTGGGACAGGGGGCGCGGGGATACGCAGTATTTT
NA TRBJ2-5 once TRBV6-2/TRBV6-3 CASSYSGTWETQYF TGTGCCAGCAGTTACTCCGGGACTTGGGAGACCCAGTACTTC
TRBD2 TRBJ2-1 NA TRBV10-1 CASSVQRGANEQFF TGCGCCAGCAGCGTACAGCGGGGGGCCAATGAGCAGTTCTTC
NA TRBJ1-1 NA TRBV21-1 CASSLERNTEAFF TGTGCCAGCAGCCTCGAGAGGAACACTGAAGCTTTCTTT
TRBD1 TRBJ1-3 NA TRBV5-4 CASSPDRLSGNTIYF TGTGCCAGCAGCCCGGACAGGCTCTCTGGAAACACCATATATTTT
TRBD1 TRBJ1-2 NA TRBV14 CASSQERVGRDRAWGYTF TGTGCCAGCAGCCAAGAACGGGTCGGAAGGGACAGGGCTTGGGGCTACACCTTC
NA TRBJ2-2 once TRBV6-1 CASSDLGANTGELFF TGTGCCAGCAGTGATCTGGGCGCGAACACCGGGGAGCTGTTTTTT
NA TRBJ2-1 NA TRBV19 CASSISVYNEQFF TGTGCCAGTAGTATATCTGTCTACAATGAGCAGTTCTTC
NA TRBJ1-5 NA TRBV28 CASSTGNSNQPQHF TGTGCCAGCAGTACAGGGAATAGCAATCAGCCCCAGCATTTT
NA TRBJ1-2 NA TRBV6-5 CASIPGGRPRYGYTF TGTGCCAGCATCCCGGGGGGCCGGCCCCGATATGGCTACACCTTC
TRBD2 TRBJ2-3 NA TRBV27 CASSYMTSADTQYF TGTGCCAGCAGTTACATGACTAGCGCAGATACGCAGTATTTT
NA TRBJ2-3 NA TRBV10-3 CAISEPLGRERVRTDTQYF TGTGCCATCAGTGAGCCCCTTGGTCGGGAGAGGGTACGCACAGATACGCAGTATTTT
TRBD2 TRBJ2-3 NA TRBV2 CASSFSGEYDTQYF TGTGCCAGCAGTTTTAGCGGGGAGTATGATACGCAGTATTTT